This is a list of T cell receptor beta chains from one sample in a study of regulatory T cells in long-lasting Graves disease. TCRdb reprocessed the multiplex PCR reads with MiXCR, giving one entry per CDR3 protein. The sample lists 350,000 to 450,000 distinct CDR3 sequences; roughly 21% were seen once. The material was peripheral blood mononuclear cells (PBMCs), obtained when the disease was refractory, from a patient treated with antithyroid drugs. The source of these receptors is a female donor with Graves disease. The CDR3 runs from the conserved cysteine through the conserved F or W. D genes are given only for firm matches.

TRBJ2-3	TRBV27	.	CASSTDRGDTQYF
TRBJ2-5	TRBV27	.	CARGKETQYF
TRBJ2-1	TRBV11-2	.	CASSLIPARGVEQFF
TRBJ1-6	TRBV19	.	CASSMDSPRTSPLHF
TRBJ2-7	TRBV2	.	CASRGLPEERYF
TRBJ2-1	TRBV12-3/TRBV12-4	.	CASRGTYNEQFF
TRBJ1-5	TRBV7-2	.	CASSMGRDQPQHF
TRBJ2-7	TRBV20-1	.	CSARDGLGRPGEIWYEQYF
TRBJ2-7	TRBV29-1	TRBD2	CSVLAGRQVQYF
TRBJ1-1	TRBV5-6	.	CASSPSQKVEAFF
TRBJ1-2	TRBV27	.	CASSRVQTATNYGYTF